This T cell receptor (beta chain) was retrieved from a study of spatial heterogeneity in lung cancer. As for the study in general: Alpha-chain sequences were detected in numbers that were consistently lower than beta-chain sequences.

The CDR3 is 16 amino acids. Germline lookup yields CDR1 MNHEY and CDR2 SVGAGI. V was trimmed by 7 bases and J by 1 base, leaving 14 bases between them. Every individual TCR cDNA molecule carried its own unique molecular identifier, which allowed correction of PCR and sequencing errors. TCRdb passed the 5' RACE reads through MiXCR, listing each CDR3 protein once. This sample has about 39,000 distinct CDR3 sequences, with approximately 5.5% found just once. The time point is: sample taken at primary tumor resection. Whole RNA was taken from tumor, nontumor lung or frozen PBMC; it was then sequenced unsorted. Samples were donated by 72 untreated early-stage non-small cell lung cancer patients. Regarding the study as a whole: Resection saw ubiquitous expanded tumor TCRs appear in blood more than follow-up did.

This clonotype came up many times. The antigen remains undetermined. Sequenced material: PBMCs, taken at surgery. This TCR derives from a male donor with early-stage non-small cell lung cancer. The genes are TRBV6-5 and TRBJ1-6; D might be TRBD1 (5 bases). The DNA for the CDR3 is TGTGCCAGCAAACCGGGAGGGGCGTCCTATAATTCACCCCTCCACTTT. This codes for CASKPGGASYNSPLHF.